The TCR beta chain described here comes from a study of human T cells and chemical hapten exposure. The wider study: All patients underwent weekly scalp dosing with diphenylcyclopropenone for the full roughly 25-week study. Alopecia areata, totalis or universalis affected patients, mainly female. Points from the study as a whole: Donors had alopecia, so their immune response may differ from healthy people's.

As for time point: pre-sensitization, week 0. The sample's treatment: therapeutic diphenylcyclopropenone sensitization with weekly scalp DPC. Blood, whole and unfractionated, served as the source for total RNA extraction. TCRdb fed the RACE reads into MiXCR, producing one record per CDR3 protein. The sample records some 300,000 distinct CDR3 sequences, roughly 6% being singletons. The J segment lost 4 bases and the V segment lost 6 bases, leaving 17 bases of the junction unmatched. The CDR3 has 17 residues. This clonotype was seen many times. Its antigen is still unknown. The V call is TRBV12-3 or TRBV12-4, the J call TRBJ1-2; 7 positions agree with TRBD1. The sequences come from whole blood, collected in connection with sensitization to the hapten diphenylcyclopropenone (DPC). The sequence was collected from a young woman with alopecia areata. Some clones in this sample may be carry-over from other donors' samples. In nucleotides, the CDR3 is TGTGCCAGCAGCCCCGCCCCTGGGACAGCCAGAATCTATGGCTACACCTTC. Translating gives CASSPAPGTARIYGYTF.